The 13 T cell receptor beta chains in this list originate from one sample, sequenced in a study of OX40 agonist ivuxolimab in advanced cancers. Sequenced by immunoSEQ multiplex PCR; TCRdb stores in-frame clones only, minus some. The sample includes approximately 84,000 clones, around 86% of them seen just once. Specimen: CD4+ or CD8+ T cells sorted from blood, collected in a trial of the OX40 agonist ivuxolimab. Every receptor here comes from an adult with an advanced solid tumor such as melanoma, head and neck, liver or kidney cancer.

Comments on this clone: The junction departs from germline at one end; a sequencing error may be responsible. The chain has TRBV7-7 and TRBJ2-5; TRBD2 might be the D (6 bases). This CDR3 has 15 amino acids. Per the germline V gene, CDR1 is SSHAT and CDR2 is FNYEAQ (reference sequence). Here the CDR3 reads CASSLEGQLQETQYF. In DNA form, the CDR3 reads TGTGCTAGCAGCTTGGAGGGCCAGCTCCAAGAGACCCAGTACTTC.

This clone was seen just once. The genes are TRBV9 and TRBJ2-7; no clear D gene. The CDR3 sequence is 15 residues long. Deletions cut 0 bases from V and 3 bases from J, with 13 bases between. Germline lookup yields CDR1 SGDLS and CDR2 YYNGEE. CDR3 nucleotides: TGTGCCAGCAGCGTAGGAGGAGACGGAAACTACGAGCAGTACTTC. It yields the protein CASSVGGDGNYEQYF. The whole variable domain, remainder taken from reference TRBV9 and TRBJ2-7, is DSGVTQTPKHLITATGQRVTLRCSPRSGDLSVYWYQQSLDQGLQFLIQYYNGEERAKGNILERFSAQQFPDLHSELNLSSLELGDSALYFCASSVGGDGNYEQYFGPGTRLTVT.

The V gene is TRBV28, the J gene TRBJ1-5; 7 nucleotides line up with TRBD1. This CDR3 comprises 16 residues. Germline trimming cut 5 bases from V and 1 base from J; bases unmatched to any gene: 8. The germline V gene has CDR1 MDHEN and CDR2 SYDVKM. CDR3: CASSITGVGSNQPQHF. The CDR3, as DNA: TGTGCCAGCAGTATTACAGGGGTGGGGAGCAATCAGCCCCAGCATTTT.

CDR3 loop: CAGGGRNQPQHF. For the CDR3, the DNA is TGTGCCGGGGGAGGGAGAAATCAGCCCCAGCATTTT. This sequence joins TRBV28 and TRBJ1-5, with D possibly matching TRBD1 (5 bases). CDR1 and CDR2 (germline): MDHEN, SYDVKM. The CDR3 has 12 amino acids. Trimming cost V 11 bases and J 4 bases, with 12 bases left between them.

The genes are TRBV6-1 and TRBJ2-3; the D is unclear. Germline V gene lookup returns CDR1 MNHNS and CDR2 SASEGT. This CDR3 contains 15 residues. Between the trimmed V and J ends, which lost 6 bases and 0 bases, there was a span of 13 bases. CDR3 sequence reads: CASSRYSSSTDTQYF. For the CDR3, the DNA is TGTGCCAGCAGCCGTTACTCTTCTAGCACAGATACGCAGTATTTT.

This sequence joins TRBV28 and TRBJ1-2; D gene ambiguous. Germline values: CDR1 MDHEN, CDR2 SYDVKM. The CDR3 has 16 residues. V lost 1 base and J lost 1, with 13 bases in between. The CDR3 sequence is CASSLFSARSNYGYTF. CDR3 nucleotides: TGTGCCAGCAGTTTATTCTCGGCCAGGAGTAACTATGGCTACACCTTC.

The rearrangement links TRBV4-2 to TRBJ2-4, with 9 bases lining up with TRBD2. Germline V gene lookup returns CDR1 LGHNA and CDR2 YNFKEQ. The CDR3 contains 17 residues. V trimming: 0 bases; J trimming: 1 base; junction bases outside the gene matches: 4. The chain's CDR3 is CASSQDEAGGAKNIQYF. CDR3 DNA: TGTGCCAGCAGCCAAGATGAGGCGGGGGGGGCCAAAAACATTCAGTACTTC.

The chain has TRBV28 and TRBJ1-1; D is ambiguous. CDR1 and CDR2 (germline): MDHEN, SYDVKM. This CDR3 comprises 12 residues. Deletions cut 2 bases from V and 2 bases from J, with 3 bases between. The CDR3 nucleotides read TGTGCCAGCAGTTTAAGCAACACTGAAGCTTTCTTT. It encodes CASSLSNTEAFF. Full variable domain (remainder filled in from reference TRBV28 and TRBJ1-1): DVKVTQSSRYLVKRTGEKVFLECVQDMDHENMFWYRQDPGLGLRLIYFSYDVKMKEKGDIPEGYSVSREKKERFSLILESASTNQTSMYLCASSLSNTEAFFGQGTRLTVV.

CDR3 in amino acids: CSVETRGQGAPYNEQFF. The DNA for the CDR3 is TGCAGCGTTGAAACGAGGGGACAGGGGGCCCCCTACAATGAGCAGTTCTTC. The V call is TRBV29-1, the J call TRBJ2-1, with TRBD1 matching 12 bases. CDR3 size: 17 residues. V gave up 2 bases and J gave up 2 bases; unmatched junction bases: 7. Germline-derived CDR1 and CDR2 are SQVTM and ANQGSEA.

This chain links TRBV6-5 with TRBJ2-7, with TRBD2 identical over 11 bases. The junction had 8 bases not matched to a gene; V was cut back by 6 bases and J by 7 bases. This CDR3 is 14 amino acids long. Germline V gives CDR1 MNHEY, CDR2 SVGAGI. The CDR3 DNA reads as TGTGCCAGCAGGGGTAGCGGGGGGGCCGATGAGCAGTACTTC. Translated: CASRGSGGADEQYF.

V usage is TRBV6-1 and J usage is TRBJ1-1; D not resolved. CDR1 and CDR2 from the germline V gene are MNHNS and SASEGT. The V end was cut by 4 bases, the J end by 1 base, with 10 bases between. CDR3 size: 14 residues. The chain's CDR3 is CASSAFNSNTEAFF. Here the CDR3 DNA reads TGTGCCAGCAGTGCTTTTAACTCGAACACTGAAGCTTTCTTT.

The chain joins TRBV28 to TRBJ2-4, with D possibly matching TRBD1 (6 bases). V dropped 1 base and J dropped 16 bases, with 14 bases sitting between them. The CDR3 totals 12 residues. Germline CDR1 reads MDHEN; CDR2 reads SYDVKM. Here the CDR3 DNA reads TGTGCCAGCAGTTTATCTCCAGGGGTGATATACTTC. Translated, it gives CASSLSPGVIYF.

This clone was seen just once. This rearrangement joins TRBV5-4 to TRBJ1-2; no clear D. CDR1 is SGHNT and CDR2 is YYREEE in the germline V gene (reference sequence). V was shortened by 4 bases and J by 6 bases, with 22 bases between the two germline ends. The CDR3 is 16 amino acids. The DNA of the CDR3 is TGTGCCAGCAGCCAGAGATCGCGGGGAGAATTTAATGGCTACACCTTC. Amino acid sequence: CASSQRSRGEFNGYTF. The variable domain in full, completed from reference TRBV5-4 and TRBJ1-2, reads ETGVTQSPTHLIKTRGQQVTLRCSSQSGHNTVSWYQQALGQGPQFIFQYYREEENGRGNFPPRFSGLQFPNYSSELNVNALELDDSALYLCASSQRSRGEFNGYTFGSGTRLTVV.